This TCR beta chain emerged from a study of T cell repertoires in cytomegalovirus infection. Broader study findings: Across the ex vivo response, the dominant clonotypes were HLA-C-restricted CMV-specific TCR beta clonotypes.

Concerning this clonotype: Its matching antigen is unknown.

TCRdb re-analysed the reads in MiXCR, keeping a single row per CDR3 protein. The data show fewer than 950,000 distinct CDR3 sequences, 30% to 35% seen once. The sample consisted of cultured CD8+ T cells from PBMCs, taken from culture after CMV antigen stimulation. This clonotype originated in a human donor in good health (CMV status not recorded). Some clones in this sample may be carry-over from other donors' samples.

The CDR3, as DNA: TGTGCCAGCACCCTTGATGGTAGCGGGAGCACAGATACGCAGTATTTT. Translation gives CASTLDGSGSTDTQYF. The chain uses TRBV12-3 or TRBV12-4 and TRBJ2-3, with 7 bases identical to TRBD2. There are 16 residues in the CDR3. V shed 7 bases, J shed 0 bases, and the junction held 10 bases outside the gene matches.